Included here is one T cell receptor beta chain sequence, with context. There is no known antigen for this receptor. No much larger clone exists at a distance of one base, and base qualities are not known. The data belong to a study of blood T cell repertoires in COVID-19 (TCRdb year 2020). Context from the whole study: Samples covering the acute and convalescent phases of COVID-19 were provided by collaborators in the United States, Italy and Spain. Deeply sampled blood TCRbeta repertoires from subjects exposed to, actively infected with, or recovered from COVID-19 were included in the dataset. Nearly every sample came with metadata listing a de-identified subject ID, COVID-19 status, age in years and sex. Samples were obtained from the ongoing ImmuneRACE study (first 160 participants) and from roughly 1,300 subjects provided by 6 global collaborators. The prospective study material was composed of cDNA or gDNA derived from T cells, B-cell-depleted T cells, or PBMCs. Where HLA class I and class II types were available, the types were taken from metadata supplied by the sample provider, not from assay-based typing. The repertoires were released in a freely available public database meant as a resource for research on the immune response to SARS-CoV-2.

CDR1 and CDR2 were assigned from the germline V gene as SGHVS and FQNEAQ. Measured from the cysteine to the phenylalanine, the CDR3 is 14 residues long. The kept DNA is CDR3 alone, 42 bases in frame from the first base. Ends trimmed: V by 2 bases, J by 7 bases; bases unmatched to a gene: 4. TCRbeta CDR3 regions were amplified from genomic DNA using the immunoSEQ Assay, a bias-controlled multiplex PCR. The study's processing was this. The number of nucleated cells in each sample was estimated by amplification of reference gene primers within the assay. To quantify the absolute abundance of each unique TCRbeta CDR3 rearrangement, sequence reads were collapsed and filtered. For each sample, productive Simpson clonality was calculated by taking the square root of Simpson's diversity index across productive rearrangements. This immuneACCESS table, as held by TCRdb, lists in-frame sequences with V and J called but not all clones. Of the missing ones, under half trace to an unresolved V gene in checked studies; the others have no known cause. The DNA was the basis for D and trimming; V, J and clone size are from that table. The sample data list fewer than 500,000 clones, and more than 65% of these were observed just once. Clones ranked in the top ten supply approximately 1% of the sample.

General study outcomes and caveats: The amount of clinical and demographic metadata varied by source and participant and was provided uncurated.

Whole blood was collected in K2EDTA tubes by collaborating institutions according to the institutions' own protocols. Collaborator samples were shipped for TCRbeta analysis as frozen whole blood, isolated PBMCs, or DNA extracted from either sample type. Material for sequencing was peripheral blood. The chain employs TRBV7-8 and TRBJ1-2; TRBD1 matches 10 bases in the middle. The receptor was derived from a human donor with acute or convalescent COVID-19. The donor label of this sample is uncertain. The nucleotides are TGTGCCAGCAGCTTACGACAGGGGGCAAGTGGCTACACCTTC. This is translated as CASSLRQGASGYTF.